This T cell receptor (beta chain) appears in the sequencing data of a study of T cell responses to AZD1222 COVID-19 vaccine. In the study overall: Whether given at about 4 or about 12 weeks, second doses were pooled. Findings of the study overall: Reportedly, close to half of spike-specific TCRs are directed against unmutated variant regions. Once two AZD1222 doses were given, Spike-specific TCR breadth and depth went up.

The data were produced by immunoSEQ multiplex PCR, yet TCRdb's version contains in-frame clones alone and is incomplete. The table has under 130,000 clones, more than 90% seen once. The CDR3 runs 18 residues. Germline V gives CDR1 SGHVS, CDR2 FNYEAQ. Losses at the gene ends were 5 bases for V and 2 bases for J; bases not matched to a gene: 15. Concerning this clone itself: Antigen unknown.

This TCR came from an adult in good health. Sequences were derived from peripheral blood, sampled on day 0 of AZD1222 vaccination. The chain links TRBV7-6 to TRBJ1-3; 7 bases map to TRBD1. Here the CDR3 DNA reads TGTGCCAGCAGCCAAAACGAAGGGCCAGGGGGTCCTGGAAACACCATATATTTT. Protein: CASSQNEGPGGPGNTIYF.